The T cell receptor beta chain under discussion was sequenced for a study of cytomegalovirus exposure and HLA in healthy donors. CDR3 length: 10 amino acids. Germline V gives CDR1 MNHNS, CDR2 SASEGT. Concerning this clone itself: As yet, its antigen is unknown. Relative to the germline gene, one junction end is altered; a read error may explain this.

This PCR relied on a set of 60 Vbeta primers and 13 Jbeta primers. Produced via immunoSEQ multiplex PCR; TCRdb's table is partial and in-frame only. Of about 120,000 clones listed, around four fifths are singletons. Overall study findings and caveats: The CMV antigen specificity of a few CMV-associated chains was confirmed through in vitro analysis.

The chain uses TRBV6-1 and TRBJ2-7; 7 nucleotides agree with TRBD2. Sequencing used PBMCs. This receptor was identified in a human donor in good health. The CDR3 nucleotides read TGTGCCAGCAGTGATCCCGGACTAGACTTC. Translating it yields CASSDPGLDF.